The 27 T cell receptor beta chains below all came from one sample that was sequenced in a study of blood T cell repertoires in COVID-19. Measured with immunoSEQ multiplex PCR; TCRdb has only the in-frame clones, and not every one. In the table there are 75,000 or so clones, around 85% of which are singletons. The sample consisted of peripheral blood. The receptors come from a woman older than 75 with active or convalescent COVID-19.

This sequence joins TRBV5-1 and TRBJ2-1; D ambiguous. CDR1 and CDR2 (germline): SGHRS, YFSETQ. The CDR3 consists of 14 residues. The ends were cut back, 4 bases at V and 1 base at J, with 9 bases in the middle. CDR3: CASSLALSYNEQFF. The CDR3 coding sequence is TGCGCCAGCAGCCTGGCGTTGTCCTACAATGAGCAGTTCTTC. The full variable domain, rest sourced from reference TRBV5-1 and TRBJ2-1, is KAGVTQTPRYLIKTRGQQVTLSCSPISGHRSVSWYQQTPGQGLQFLFEYFSETQRNKGNFPGRFSGRQFSNSRSEMNVSTLELGDSALYLCASSLALSYNEQFFGPGTRLTVL.

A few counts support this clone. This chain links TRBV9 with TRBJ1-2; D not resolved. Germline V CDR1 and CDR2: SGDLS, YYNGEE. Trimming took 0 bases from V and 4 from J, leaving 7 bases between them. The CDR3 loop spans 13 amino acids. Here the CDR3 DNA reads TGTGCCAGCAGCGTAGACCGTAGCTATGGCTACACCTTC. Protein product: CASSVDRSYGYTF.

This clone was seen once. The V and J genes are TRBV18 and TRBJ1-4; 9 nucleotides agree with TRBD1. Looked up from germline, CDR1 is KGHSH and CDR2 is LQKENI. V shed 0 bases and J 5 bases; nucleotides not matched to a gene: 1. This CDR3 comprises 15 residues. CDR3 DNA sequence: TGTGCCAGCTCACCACCCGGACAGGGGAATGAAAAACTGTTTTTT. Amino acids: CASSPPGQGNEKLFF.

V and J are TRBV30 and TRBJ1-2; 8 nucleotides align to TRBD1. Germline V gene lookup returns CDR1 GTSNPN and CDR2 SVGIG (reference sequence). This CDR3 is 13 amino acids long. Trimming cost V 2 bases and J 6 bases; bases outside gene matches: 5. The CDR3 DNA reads TGTGCCTGGAGTATGACAGGGGCTGATGGCTACACCTTC. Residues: CAWSMTGADGYTF.

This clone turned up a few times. CDR3 nucleotide sequence: TGTGCCAGCAGTTTGGGGGGGCTTCGGGAAAAACTGTTTTTT. Translating it yields CASSLGGLREKLFF. The V gene is TRBV28, the J gene TRBJ1-4, with D tentatively TRBD1 (6 bases). V was shortened by 3 bases and J by 8 bases, with 13 bases between the two germline ends. The germline CDR1 and CDR2 sequences are MDHEN and SYDVKM. CDR3 size: 14 residues.

In DNA, the CDR3 is TGTGCCAGCAGTGCCCCAGGACAGGGATATAGCAATCAGCCCCAGCATTTT. It codes for CASSAPGQGYSNQPQHF. V usage is TRBV25-1 and J usage is TRBJ1-5; 8 bases agree with TRBD1. The CDR3 has 17 amino acids. J was trimmed by 0 bases and V by 4 bases; bases with no gene match: 8. Germline assignment: CDR1 MGHDK and CDR2 SYGVNS.

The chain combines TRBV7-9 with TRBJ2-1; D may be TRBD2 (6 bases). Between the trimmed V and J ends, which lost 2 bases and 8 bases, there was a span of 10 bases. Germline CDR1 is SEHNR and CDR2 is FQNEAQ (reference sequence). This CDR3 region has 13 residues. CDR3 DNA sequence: TGTGCCAGCAGCTTATGGTCGGGGGATGAGCAGTTCTTC. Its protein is CASSLWSGDEQFF.

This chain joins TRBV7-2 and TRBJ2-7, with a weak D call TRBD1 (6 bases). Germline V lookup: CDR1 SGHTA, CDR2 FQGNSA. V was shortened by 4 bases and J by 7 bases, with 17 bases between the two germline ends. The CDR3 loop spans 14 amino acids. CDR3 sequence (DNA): TGTGCCAGCAGCTCTACAGGGTATGTCGGAGAGCAGTACTTC. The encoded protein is CASSSTGYVGEQYF.

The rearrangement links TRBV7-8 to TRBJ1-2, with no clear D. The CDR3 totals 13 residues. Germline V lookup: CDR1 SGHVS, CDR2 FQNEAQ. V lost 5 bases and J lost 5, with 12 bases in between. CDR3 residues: CASSPKSSYGYTF. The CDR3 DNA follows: TGTGCCAGCAGCCCAAAGTCCAGTTATGGCTACACCTTC.

The CDR3 sequence is CASRPSGGYQETQYF. Written as DNA, the CDR3 is TGTGCCAGCAGACCCTCAGGGGGGTACCAAGAGACCCAGTACTTC. V is TRBV6-5 and J is TRBJ2-5; D is perhaps TRBD1 (7 bases). Per germline, CDR1 MNHEY and CDR2 SVGAGI. Between the trimmed V and J ends, which lost 6 bases and 0 bases, there was a span of 14 bases. The CDR3 contains 15 residues.

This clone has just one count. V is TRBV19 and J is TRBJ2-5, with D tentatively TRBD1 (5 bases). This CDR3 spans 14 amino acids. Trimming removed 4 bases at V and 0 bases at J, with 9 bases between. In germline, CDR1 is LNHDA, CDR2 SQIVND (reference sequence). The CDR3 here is CASSTDTYQETQYF. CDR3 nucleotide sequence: TGTGCCAGTAGTACGGACACGTACCAAGAGACCCAGTACTTC.

Written as DNA, the CDR3 is TGTGCCAGCAGGGGGGTGGGGACTTCCTACAATGAGCAGTTCTTC. This codes for CASRGVGTSYNEQFF. This rearrangement joins TRBV11-2 to TRBJ2-1; weak D call: TRBD2 (6 bases). The CDR3 sequence is 15 residues long. Germline V lookup: CDR1 SGHAT, CDR2 FQNNGV. Trimming shortened V by 6 bases and J by 1 base, and 13 bases separated the two germline ends.

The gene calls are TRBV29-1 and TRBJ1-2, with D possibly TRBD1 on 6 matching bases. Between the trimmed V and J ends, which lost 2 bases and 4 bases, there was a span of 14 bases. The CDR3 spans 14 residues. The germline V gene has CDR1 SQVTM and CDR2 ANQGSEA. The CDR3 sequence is CSVEKDSRGYGYTF. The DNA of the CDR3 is TGCAGCGTTGAAAAGGACAGCCGGGGCTATGGCTACACCTTC.

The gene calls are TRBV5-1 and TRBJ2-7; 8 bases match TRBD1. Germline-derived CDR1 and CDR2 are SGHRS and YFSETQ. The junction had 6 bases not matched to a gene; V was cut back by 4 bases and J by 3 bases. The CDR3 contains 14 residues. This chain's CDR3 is CASSNSGGFYEQYF. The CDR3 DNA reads TGCGCCAGCAGCAATTCAGGGGGCTTCTACGAGCAGTACTTC.

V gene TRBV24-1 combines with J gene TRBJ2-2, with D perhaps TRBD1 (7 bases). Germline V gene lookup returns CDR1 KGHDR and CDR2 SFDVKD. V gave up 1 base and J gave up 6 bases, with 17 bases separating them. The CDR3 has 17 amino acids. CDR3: CATSDLIQGGKAGELFF. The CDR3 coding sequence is TGTGCCACCAGTGATTTAATTCAGGGGGGTAAGGCCGGGGAGCTGTTTTTT.

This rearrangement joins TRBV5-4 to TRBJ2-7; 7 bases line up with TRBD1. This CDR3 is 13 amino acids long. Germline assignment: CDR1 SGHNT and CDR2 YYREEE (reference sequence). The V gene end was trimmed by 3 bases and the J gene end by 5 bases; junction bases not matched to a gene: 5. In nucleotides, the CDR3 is TGTGCCAGCAGCTGGGACAGTCGCAACGAGCAGTACTTC. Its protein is CASSWDSRNEQYF.

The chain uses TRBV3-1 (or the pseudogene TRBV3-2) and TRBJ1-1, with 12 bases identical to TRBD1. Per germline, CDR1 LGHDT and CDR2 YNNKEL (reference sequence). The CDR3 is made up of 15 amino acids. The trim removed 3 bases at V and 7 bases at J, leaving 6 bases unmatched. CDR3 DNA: TGTGCCAGCAGCCATTCCGGGACAGGGGGCGATGAAGCTTTCTTT. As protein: CASSHSGTGGDEAFF.

CDR3 region: CASSPDRSYEQYF. The CDR3 coding sequence is TGTGCCAGCAGCCCCGACAGATCCTACGAGCAGTACTTC. The chain employs TRBV11-2 and TRBJ2-7; possible D gene TRBD1, 5 bases. The V gene's germline CDR1 is SGHAT and CDR2 FQNNGV. V dropped 5 bases and J dropped 1 base, with 9 bases sitting between them. The CDR3 has 13 amino acids.

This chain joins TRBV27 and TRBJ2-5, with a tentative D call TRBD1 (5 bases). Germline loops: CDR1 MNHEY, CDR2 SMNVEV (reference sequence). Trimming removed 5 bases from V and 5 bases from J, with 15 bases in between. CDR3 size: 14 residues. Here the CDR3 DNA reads TGTGCCAGCAGTCCCCGGACACTCTGGGAGACCCAGTACTTC. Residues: CASSPRTLWETQYF.

The CDR3 coding sequence is TGTGCCAGCACCAAGACCCGGGGAACCTACGAGCAGTACTTC. Protein sequence: CASTKTRGTYEQYF. The chain carries TRBV6-5 and TRBJ2-7; a possible D gene is TRBD2 (5 bases). This CDR3 is 14 amino acids long. Germline V gene sequence: CDR1 MNHEY, CDR2 SVGAGI. Trimming shortened V by 7 bases and J by 2 bases, and 15 bases separated the two germline ends.

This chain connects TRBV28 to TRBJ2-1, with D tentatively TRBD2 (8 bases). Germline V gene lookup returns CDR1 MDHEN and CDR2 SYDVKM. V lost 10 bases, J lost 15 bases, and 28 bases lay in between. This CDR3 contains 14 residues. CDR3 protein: CAILSGQSAGGRFF. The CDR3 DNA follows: TGTGCCATCCTATCGGGACAGTCGGCGGGAGGCCGGTTCTTC.

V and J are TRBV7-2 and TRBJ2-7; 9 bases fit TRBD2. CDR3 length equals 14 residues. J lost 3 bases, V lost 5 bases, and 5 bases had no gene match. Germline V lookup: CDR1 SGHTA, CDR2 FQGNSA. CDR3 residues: CASSPRLAVYEQYF. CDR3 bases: TGTGCCAGCAGCCCTCGACTAGCGGTCTACGAGCAGTACTTC.

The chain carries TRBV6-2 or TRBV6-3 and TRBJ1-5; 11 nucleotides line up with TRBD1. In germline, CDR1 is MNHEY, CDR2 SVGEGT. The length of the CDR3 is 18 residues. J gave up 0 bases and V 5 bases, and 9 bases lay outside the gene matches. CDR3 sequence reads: CASSRRGQGGNSNQPQHF. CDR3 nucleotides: TGTGCCAGCAGTCGGCGGGGACAGGGGGGGAATAGCAATCAGCCCCAGCATTTT.

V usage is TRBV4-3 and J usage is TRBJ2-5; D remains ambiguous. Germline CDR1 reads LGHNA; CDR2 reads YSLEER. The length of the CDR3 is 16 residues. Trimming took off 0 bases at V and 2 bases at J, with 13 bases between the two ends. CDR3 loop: CASSQEWPDIQETQYF. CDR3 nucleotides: TGCGCCAGCAGCCAAGAATGGCCAGATATACAAGAGACCCAGTACTTC.

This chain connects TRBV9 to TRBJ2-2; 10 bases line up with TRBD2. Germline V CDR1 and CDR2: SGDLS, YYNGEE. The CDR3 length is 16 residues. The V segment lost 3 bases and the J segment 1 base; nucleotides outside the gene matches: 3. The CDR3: CASSGRTSGNTGELFF. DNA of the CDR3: TGTGCCAGCAGCGGGCGGACTAGCGGGAACACCGGGGAGCTGTTTTTT.

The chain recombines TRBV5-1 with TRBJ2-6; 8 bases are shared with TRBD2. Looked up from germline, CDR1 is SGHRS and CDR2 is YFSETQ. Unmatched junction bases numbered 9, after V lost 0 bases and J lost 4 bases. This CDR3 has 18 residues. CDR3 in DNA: TGCGCCAGCAGCTTGGGACTCGCGGGGGGACCGGGGGCCAACGTCCTGACTTTC. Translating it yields CASSLGLAGGPGANVLTF.

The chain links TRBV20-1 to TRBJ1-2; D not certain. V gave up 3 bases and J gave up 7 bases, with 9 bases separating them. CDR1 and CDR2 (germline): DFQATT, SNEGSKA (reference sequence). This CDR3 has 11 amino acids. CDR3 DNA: TGCAGTGCTAGCCCCGCCGGTGGCTACACCTTC. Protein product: CSASPAGGYTF.